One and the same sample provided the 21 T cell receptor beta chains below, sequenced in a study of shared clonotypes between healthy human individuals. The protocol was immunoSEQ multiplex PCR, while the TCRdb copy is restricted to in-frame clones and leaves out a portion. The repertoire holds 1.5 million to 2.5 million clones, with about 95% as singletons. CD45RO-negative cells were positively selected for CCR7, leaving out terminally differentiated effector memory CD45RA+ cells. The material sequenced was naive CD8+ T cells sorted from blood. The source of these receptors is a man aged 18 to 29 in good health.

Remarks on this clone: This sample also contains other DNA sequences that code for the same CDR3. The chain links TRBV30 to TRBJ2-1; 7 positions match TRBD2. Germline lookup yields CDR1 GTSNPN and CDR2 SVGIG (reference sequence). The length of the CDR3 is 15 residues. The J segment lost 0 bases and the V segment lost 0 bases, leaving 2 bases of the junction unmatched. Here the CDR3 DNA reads TGTGCCTGGAGTGTACGGGACTACTCCTACAATGAGCAGTTCTTC. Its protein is CAWSVRDYSYNEQFF.

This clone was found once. The CDR3 loop reads CACSGTGGQKLFF. CDR3 in DNA: TGTGCCTGCTCCGGGACAGGGGGTCAAAAACTGTTTTTT. The rearrangement uses TRBV30 and TRBJ1-4; 11 nucleotides agree with TRBD1. The germline CDR1 and CDR2 sequences are GTSNPN and SVGIG (reference sequence). The CDR3 extends over 13 amino acids. With V trimmed by 6 bases and J by 9 bases, 6 bases remained unmatched.

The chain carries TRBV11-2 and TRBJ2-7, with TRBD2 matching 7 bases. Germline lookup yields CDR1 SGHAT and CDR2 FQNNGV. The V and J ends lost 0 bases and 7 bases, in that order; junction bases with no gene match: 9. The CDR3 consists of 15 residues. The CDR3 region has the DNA TGTGCCAGCAGCTTAGAAGGGCGGGAGAACCTAGAGCAGTACTTC. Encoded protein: CASSLEGRENLEQYF.

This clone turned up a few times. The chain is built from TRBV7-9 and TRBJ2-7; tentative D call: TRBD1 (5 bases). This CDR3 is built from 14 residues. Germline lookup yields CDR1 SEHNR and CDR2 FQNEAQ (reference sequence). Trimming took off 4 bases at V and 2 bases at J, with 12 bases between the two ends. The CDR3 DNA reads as TGTGCCAGCAGCTCGACAGTGAATCCCTACGAGCAGTACTTC. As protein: CASSSTVNPYEQYF. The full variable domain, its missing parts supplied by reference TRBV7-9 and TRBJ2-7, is DTGVSQNPRHKITKRGQNVTFRCDPISEHNRLYWYRQTLGQGPEFLTYFQNEAQLEKSRLLSDRFSAERPKGSFSTLEIQRTEQGDSAMYLCASSSTVNPYEQYFGPGTRLTVT.

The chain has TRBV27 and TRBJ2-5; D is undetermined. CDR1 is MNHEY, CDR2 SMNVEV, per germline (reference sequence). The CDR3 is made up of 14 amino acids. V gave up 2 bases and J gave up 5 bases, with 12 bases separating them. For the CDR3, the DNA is TGTGCCAGCAGTTTAGTAGGGATGGGGGAGACCCAGTACTTC. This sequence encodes CASSLVGMGETQYF.

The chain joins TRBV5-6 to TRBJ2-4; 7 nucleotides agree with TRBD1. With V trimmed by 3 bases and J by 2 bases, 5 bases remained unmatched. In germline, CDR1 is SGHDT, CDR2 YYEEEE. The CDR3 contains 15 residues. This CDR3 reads CASSSQTGSKNIQYF. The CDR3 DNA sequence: TGTGCCAGCAGCTCCCAGACAGGGTCCAAAAACATTCAGTACTTC.

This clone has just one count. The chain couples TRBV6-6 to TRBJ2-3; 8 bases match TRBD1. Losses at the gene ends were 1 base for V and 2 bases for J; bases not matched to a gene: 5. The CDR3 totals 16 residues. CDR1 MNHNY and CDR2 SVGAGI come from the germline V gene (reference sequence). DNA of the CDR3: TGTGCCAGCAGTTACTACGGACAGGGCATCACAGATACGCAGTATTTT. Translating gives CASSYYGQGITDTQYF.

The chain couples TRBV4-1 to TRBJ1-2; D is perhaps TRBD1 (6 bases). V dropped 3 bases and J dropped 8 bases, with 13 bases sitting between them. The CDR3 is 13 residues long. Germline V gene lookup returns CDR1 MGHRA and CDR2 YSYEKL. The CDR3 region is CASSQVGGAGYTF. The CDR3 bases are TGCGCCAGCAGCCAGGTAGGGGGGGCCGGCTACACCTTC.

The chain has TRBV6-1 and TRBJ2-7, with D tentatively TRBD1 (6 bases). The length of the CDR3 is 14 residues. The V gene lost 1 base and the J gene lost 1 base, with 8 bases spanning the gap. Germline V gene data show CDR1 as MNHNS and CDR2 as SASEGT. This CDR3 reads CASSEVGQSYEQYF. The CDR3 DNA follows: TGTGCCAGCAGTGAAGTCGGACAGTCCTACGAGCAGTACTTC.

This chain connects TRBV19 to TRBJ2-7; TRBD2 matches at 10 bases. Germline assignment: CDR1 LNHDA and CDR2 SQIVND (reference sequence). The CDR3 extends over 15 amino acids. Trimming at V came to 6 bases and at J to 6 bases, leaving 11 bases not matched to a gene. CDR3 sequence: CASSTSSSGSGEQYF. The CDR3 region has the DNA TGTGCCAGTAGCACCTCATCTAGCGGGAGTGGCGAGCAGTACTTC.

The CDR3 here is CASSVSSTGQGLDEQYF. The CDR3 nucleotides are TGTGCCAGCAGCGTCTCATCAACGGGACAGGGTCTTGACGAGCAGTACTTC. The chain joins TRBV9 to TRBJ2-7; 9 bases fit TRBD1. CDR3 length: 17 residues. V gave up 2 bases and J gave up 5 bases; unmatched junction bases: 14. Germline lookup yields CDR1 SGDLS and CDR2 YYNGEE. Filled out from reference TRBV9 and TRBJ2-7, the complete variable domain reads DSGVTQTPKHLITATGQRVTLRCSPRSGDLSVYWYQQSLDQGLQFLIQYYNGEERAKGNILERFSAQQFPDLHSELNLSSLELGDSALYFCASSVSSTGQGLDEQYFGPGTRLTVT.

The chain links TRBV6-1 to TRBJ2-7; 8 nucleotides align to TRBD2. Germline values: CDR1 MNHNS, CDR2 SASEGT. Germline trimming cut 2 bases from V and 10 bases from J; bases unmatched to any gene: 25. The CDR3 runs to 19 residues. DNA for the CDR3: TGTGCCAGCAGTGAATTTGACACCCCAGCGGGAGCGCTCGGGGGCGACCAGTACTTC. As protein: CASSEFDTPAGALGGDQYF.

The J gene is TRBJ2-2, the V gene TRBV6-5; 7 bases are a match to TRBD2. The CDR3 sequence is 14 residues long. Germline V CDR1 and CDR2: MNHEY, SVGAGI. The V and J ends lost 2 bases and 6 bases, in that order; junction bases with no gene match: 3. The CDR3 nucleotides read TGTGCCAGCAGTTACCAACTAGCGTCCGGGGAGCTGTTTTTT. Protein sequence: CASSYQLASGELFF.

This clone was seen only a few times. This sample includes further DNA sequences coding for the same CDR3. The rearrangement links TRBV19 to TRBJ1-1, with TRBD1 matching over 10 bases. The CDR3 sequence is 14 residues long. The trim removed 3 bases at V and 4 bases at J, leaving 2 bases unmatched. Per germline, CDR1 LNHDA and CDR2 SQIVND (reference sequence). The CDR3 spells CASSIRDRGTEAFF. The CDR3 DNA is TGTGCCAGTAGTATCCGGGACAGGGGCACTGAAGCTTTCTTT.

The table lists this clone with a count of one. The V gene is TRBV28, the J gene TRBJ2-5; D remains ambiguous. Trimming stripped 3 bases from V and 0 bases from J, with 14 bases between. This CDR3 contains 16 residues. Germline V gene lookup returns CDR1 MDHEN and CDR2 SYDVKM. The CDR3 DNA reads TGTGCCAGCAGTTTTAGGCCAGACACAAACCAAGAGACCCAGTACTTC. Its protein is CASSFRPDTNQETQYF.

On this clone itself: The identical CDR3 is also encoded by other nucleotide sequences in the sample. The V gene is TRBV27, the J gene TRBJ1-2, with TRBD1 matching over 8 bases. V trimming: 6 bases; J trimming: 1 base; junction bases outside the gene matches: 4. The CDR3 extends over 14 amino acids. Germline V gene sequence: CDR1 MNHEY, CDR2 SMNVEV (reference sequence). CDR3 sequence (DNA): TGTGCCAGCAGCTATACAGGGGGTAACTATGGCTACACCTTC. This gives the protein CASSYTGGNYGYTF.

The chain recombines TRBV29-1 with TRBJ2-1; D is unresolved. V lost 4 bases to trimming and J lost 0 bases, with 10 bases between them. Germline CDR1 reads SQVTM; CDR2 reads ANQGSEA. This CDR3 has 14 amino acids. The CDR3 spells CSVAGLLSYNEQFF. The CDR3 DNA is TGCAGCGTTGCAGGCTTACTCTCCTACAATGAGCAGTTCTTC.

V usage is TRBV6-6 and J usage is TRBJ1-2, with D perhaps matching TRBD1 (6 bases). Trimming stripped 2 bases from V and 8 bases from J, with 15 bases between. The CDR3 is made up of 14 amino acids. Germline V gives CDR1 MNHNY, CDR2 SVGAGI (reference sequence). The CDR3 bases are TGTGCCAGCAGTTACCCCGAGGGGGGGTGGGGCTACACCTTC. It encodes CASSYPEGGWGYTF.

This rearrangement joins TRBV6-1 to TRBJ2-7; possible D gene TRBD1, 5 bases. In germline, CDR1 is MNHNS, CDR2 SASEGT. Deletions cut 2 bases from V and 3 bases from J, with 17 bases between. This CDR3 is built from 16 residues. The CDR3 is CASSESPGNPIYEQYF. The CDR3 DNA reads TGTGCCAGCAGTGAAAGTCCAGGGAACCCCATCTACGAGCAGTACTTC.

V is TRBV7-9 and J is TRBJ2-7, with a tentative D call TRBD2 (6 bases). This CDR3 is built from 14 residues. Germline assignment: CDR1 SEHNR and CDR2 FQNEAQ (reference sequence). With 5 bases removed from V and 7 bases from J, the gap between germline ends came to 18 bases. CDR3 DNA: TGTGCCAGCAGCCCGCCGACACCCCGGGAGGAGCAGTACTTC. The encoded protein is CASSPPTPREEQYF.

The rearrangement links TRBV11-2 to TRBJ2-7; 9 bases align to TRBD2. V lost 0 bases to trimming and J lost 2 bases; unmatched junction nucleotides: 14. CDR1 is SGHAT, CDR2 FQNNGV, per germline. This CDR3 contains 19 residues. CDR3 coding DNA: TGTGCCAGCAGCTTAGATCCGCTGGGTTGGGTAGCGGGGGCCTACGAGCAGTACTTC. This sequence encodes CASSLDPLGWVAGAYEQYF.